This TCR beta chain was obtained from a study of cytomegalovirus exposure and HLA in healthy donors. Study results and caveats: A list of 150 or so TCR beta chains associated with cytomegalovirus was given. TRBV6-2, TRBV6-3 and some other V segments were excluded as indistinguishable.

With respect to this clone: Its antigen is not identified.

13 Jbeta primers and 60 Vbeta primers were used for the PCR. Study processing details: About 88 million unique TCR beta chains, about 11 million of them shared, were counted by a later analysis. Using immunoSEQ multiplex PCR, the repertoire was profiled, and TCRdb retains in-frame clones only, with some absent. For V, J and clone size, that table is used; D and trimming come from the DNA. Seen here are 150,000 or so clones, over 60% observed once, and the top ten hold 13%. The CDR3 sequence is 16 residues long. Looked up from germline, CDR1 is LNHDA and CDR2 is SQIVND (reference sequence). The V and J ends lost 7 bases and 3 bases, in that order; junction bases with no gene match: 10.

The chain carries TRBV19 and TRBJ2-1, with TRBD2 matching 9 bases. Sequenced material: PBMCs. The sequence was obtained from a man aged 35-49 years in good health and CMV-seropositive. This CDR3 is CASKRWASGDYNEQFF. CDR3 coding DNA: TGTGCCAGTAAAAGGTGGGCTAGCGGGGACTACAATGAGCAGTTCTTC.